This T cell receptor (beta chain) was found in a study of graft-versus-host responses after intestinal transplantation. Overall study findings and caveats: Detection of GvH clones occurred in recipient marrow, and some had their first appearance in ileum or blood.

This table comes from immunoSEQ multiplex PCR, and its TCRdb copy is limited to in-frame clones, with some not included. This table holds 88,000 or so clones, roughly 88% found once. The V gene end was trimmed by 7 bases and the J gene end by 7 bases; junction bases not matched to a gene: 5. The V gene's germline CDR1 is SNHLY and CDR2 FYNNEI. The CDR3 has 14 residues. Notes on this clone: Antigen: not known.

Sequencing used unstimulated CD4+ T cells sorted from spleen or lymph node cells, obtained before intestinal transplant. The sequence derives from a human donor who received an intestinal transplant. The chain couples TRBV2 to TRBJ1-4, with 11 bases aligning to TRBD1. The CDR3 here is CASMWGQGGEKLFF. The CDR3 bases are TGTGCCAGCATGTGGGGACAGGGGGGTGAAAAACTGTTTTTT.